This entry features one T cell receptor beta chain sequence. Its antigen is currently unknown. The sample is drawn from a study of blood T cells in healthy people across ages. Study findings and constraints: It was held that the diversity estimates obtained from one million T cells were underestimates.

The authors ran a second PCR of 7 to 11 cycles using a sample-barcoded 5' primer and a J-beta primer mix. From the 5' RACE reads, TCRdb called clonotypes with MiXCR, one entry per CDR3 protein. The sample records about 1,500,000 distinct CDR3 sequences, 35% to 45% being singletons. The junction had 7 bases not matched to a gene; V was cut back by 7 bases and J by 4 bases. Germline values: CDR1 SEHNR, CDR2 FQNEAQ (reference sequence). This CDR3 has 15 residues. Sequencing was done on a sample of blood. This receptor was taken from a woman aged 18 to 35 in good health. The J gene is TRBJ2-1, the V gene TRBV7-9, with 10 bases lining up with TRBD2. The CDR3 loop reads CASIPGTSVYNEQFF. The CDR3 nucleotides read TGTGCCAGCATCCCCGGGACTAGCGTTTACAATGAGCAGTTCTTC.